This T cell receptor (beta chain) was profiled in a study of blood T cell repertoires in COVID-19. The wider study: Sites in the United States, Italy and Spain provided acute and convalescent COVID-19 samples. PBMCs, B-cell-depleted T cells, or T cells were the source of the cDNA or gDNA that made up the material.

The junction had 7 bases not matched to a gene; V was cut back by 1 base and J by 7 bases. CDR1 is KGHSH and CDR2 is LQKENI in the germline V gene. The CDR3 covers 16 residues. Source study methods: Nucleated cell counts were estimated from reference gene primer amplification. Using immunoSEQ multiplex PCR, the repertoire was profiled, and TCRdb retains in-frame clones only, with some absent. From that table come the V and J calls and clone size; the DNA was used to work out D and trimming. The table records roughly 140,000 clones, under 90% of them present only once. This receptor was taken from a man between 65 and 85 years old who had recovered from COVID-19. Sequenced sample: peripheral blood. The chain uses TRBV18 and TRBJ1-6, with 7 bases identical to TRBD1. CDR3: CASSPLPDRKNSPLHF. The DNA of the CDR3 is TGTGCCAGCTCACCACTTCCGGACAGGAAAAATTCACCCCTCCACTTT.